This T cell receptor (beta chain) stems from a study of CD8 T cells in ankylosing spondylitis. Study-level results: Typical of ankylosing spondylitis blood, it appeared, was a TCR beta motif of eight highly homologous variants.

MiXCR was run by TCRdb on the 5' RACE reads, yielding one entry per CDR3 protein. Seen here are 750,000 to 850,000 distinct CDR3 sequences, 12% observed once, and the top ten hold 0.51%. A note on this clonotype: Its target is not known.

This CDR3 region has 11 residues. Trimming removed 5 bases from V and 9 bases from J; junction bases left unmatched: 6. CDR1 DFQATT and CDR2 SNEGSKA come from the germline V gene (reference sequence). The sample taken for sequencing was blood, either unsorted or a sorted T cell fraction (not recorded which). This receptor was taken from a male donor with ankylosing spondylitis. The chain uses TRBV20-1 and TRBJ1-2; 7 bases are shared with TRBD1. The CDR3 here is CSAPTGVRYTF. The CDR3 DNA follows: TGCAGTGCTCCTACAGGGGTGCGCTACACCTTC.